The entry below gives a single T cell receptor (beta chain) sequence along with its context. The data were obtained in a study of cytomegalovirus exposure and HLA in healthy donors. Some clones are missing from TCRdb's copy, which holds only in-frame ones; the method was immunoSEQ multiplex PCR. The sample has around 250,000 clones; nearly 90% are singletons. Sequenced: PBMCs. The receptor was derived from a woman between 18 and 29 years old in good health and CMV-seronegative.

The CDR3 DNA reads TGTGCCAGCAGTGAATTTGGTAGCGGGGTGGGCTACAATGAGCAGTTCTTC. Translation: CASSEFGSGVGYNEQFF. The chain uses TRBV6-1 and TRBJ2-1, with 8 bases fitting TRBD2. CDR1 and CDR2 from the germline V gene are MNHNS and SASEGT. The CDR3 runs 17 residues. V was clipped by 2 bases and J by 3 bases; unmatched bases: 9.